The 15 T cell receptor beta chains in this list originate from one sample, sequenced in a study of T cell repertoires in cytomegalovirus infection. TCRdb redid the calling of the reads with MiXCR, one entry per CDR3 protein. This table holds a few hundred thousand distinct CDR3 sequences, approximately 8.3% found once. Source material: PBMCs. These receptors all come from a human donor in good health (CMV status not recorded). Some clones in this sample may be carry-over from other donors' samples.

This clonotype was detected once. The chain combines TRBV5-4 with TRBJ1-4; D possibly corresponds to TRBD1 (5 bases). Germline V gene data show CDR1 as SGHNT and CDR2 as YYREEE (reference sequence). The CDR3 spans 15 residues. With 3 bases removed from V and 2 bases from J, the gap between germline ends came to 11 bases. The CDR3 DNA follows: TGTGCCAGCAGCTACGGGCACAGGACTAATGAAAAACTGTTTTTT. Its protein product is CASSYGHRTNEKLFF.

This clonotype came up many times. The chain carries TRBV12-3 or TRBV12-4 and TRBJ2-4; D is unclear. There are 12 residues in the CDR3. V was shortened by 3 bases and J by 4 bases, with 4 bases between the two germline ends. DNA of the CDR3: TGTGCCAGCAGTTTTGCTAAAAACATTCAGTACTTC. Protein: CASSFAKNIQYF.

The chain carries TRBV20-1 and TRBJ1-5; D gene unclear. This CDR3 has 12 residues. Germline CDR1 and CDR2: DFQATT and SNEGSKA (reference sequence). V was trimmed by 1 base and J by 7 bases, leaving 8 bases between them. The CDR3 here is CSARGSEQPQHF. CDR3 DNA sequence: TGCAGTGCTAGAGGGTCGGAGCAGCCCCAGCATTTT.

The rearrangement links TRBV7-9 to TRBJ1-1; D remains unclear. The CDR3 totals 15 residues. CDR1 SEHNR and CDR2 FQNEAQ come from the germline V gene (reference sequence). V was clipped by 0 bases and J by 1 base, with 9 bases between them. The CDR3 DNA reads TGTGCCAGCAGCTTAGCGCACCCGGCGAACACTGAAGCTTTCTTT. Amino acid sequence: CASSLAHPANTEAFF.

This chain links TRBV7-2 with TRBJ1-2, with TRBD1 matching 7 bases. The germline gives CDR1 SGHTA, CDR2 FQGNSA. V shed 5 bases, J shed 5 bases, and the junction held 5 bases outside the gene matches. The CDR3 extends over 13 amino acids. In nucleotides, the CDR3 is TGTGCCAGCAGCCCCGGGACAGCTTATGGCTACACCTTC. It is translated as CASSPGTAYGYTF.

This chain uses TRBV7-2 with TRBJ2-3, with a possible D match to TRBD1 (6 bases). CDR1 is SGHTA, CDR2 FQGNSA, per germline. Trimming removed 0 bases at V and 0 bases at J, with 10 bases between. The CDR3 spans 16 residues. The CDR3: CASSLAGGGSTDTQYF. In DNA, the CDR3 is TGTGCCAGCAGCTTAGCTGGGGGCGGGAGCACAGATACGCAGTATTTT.

This clonotype was seen at least ten times. The rearrangement uses TRBV7-2 and TRBJ1-3; D unresolved. The V gene lost 5 bases and the J gene lost 2 bases, with 10 bases spanning the gap. Per germline, CDR1 SGHTA and CDR2 FQGNSA. The CDR3 covers 14 residues. CDR3 nucleotide sequence: TGTGCCAGCAGCCTCCGGACCGCTGGAAACACCATATATTTT. It yields the protein CASSLRTAGNTIYF. The variable domain in full, with the rest retrieved from reference TRBV7-2 and TRBJ1-3, is GAGVSQSPSNKVTEKGKDVELRCDPISGHTALYWYRQSLGQGLEFLIYFQGNSAPDKSGLPSDRFSAERTGGSVSTLTIQRTQQEDSAVYLCASSLRTAGNTIYFGEGSWLTVV.

The table lists this clonotype with many counts. CDR3 DNA: TGCGCCAGCAGCCCGTCGGACAGGCGCGAGACCCAGTACTTC. It yields the protein CASSPSDRRETQYF. The chain is built from TRBV4-1 and TRBJ2-5; 7 bases align to TRBD1. Germline lookup yields CDR1 MGHRA and CDR2 YSYEKL. The CDR3 has 14 residues. V shed 4 bases, J shed 5 bases, and the junction held 7 bases outside the gene matches.

This clonotype was counted ten times or more. J is TRBJ2-1 and V is TRBV7-3, with TRBD2 matching over 9 bases. The length of the CDR3 is 15 residues. Per the germline V gene, CDR1 is SGHTA and CDR2 is FQGTGA. The V gene end was trimmed by 2 bases and the J gene end by 8 bases; junction bases not matched to a gene: 7. This CDR3 reads CASSLYAGGKDEQFF. CDR3 DNA: TGTGCCAGCAGCTTATACGCGGGGGGGAAGGATGAGCAGTTCTTC.

This clonotype was counted a few times. An end of the junction differs from the germline gene, which may be a read error. The chain carries TRBV12-5 and TRBJ2-7; a weak D match, TRBD1 (6 bases). This CDR3 is built from 13 residues. The germline V gene encodes CDR1 LGHNT and CDR2 FRNRAP. CDR3: CASGLDRAYDQYF. CDR3 DNA: TGTGCTAGTGGTTTGGACAGGGCCTACGACCAGTACTTC.

The chain uses TRBV7-2 and TRBJ2-7, with 12 bases aligning to TRBD1. V shed 4 bases and J 6 bases; nucleotides not matched to a gene: 10. The CDR3 has 16 amino acids. The germline CDR1 and CDR2 sequences are SGHTA and FQGNSA. The CDR3 DNA reads TGTGCCAGCAGCTCCGGGGGGGGGACAGGGGGCCGCGAGCAGTACTTC. The encoded protein is CASSSGGGTGGREQYF.

Many counts were recorded for this clonotype. CDR3 DNA sequence: TGTGCCAGCGGACGAGGAGAGACCCAGTACTTC. Protein product: CASGRGETQYF. The chain uses TRBV7-2 and TRBJ2-5, with D unresolved. The CDR3 covers 11 residues. V lost 8 bases and J 4 bases, leaving 8 bases between the germline ends. From germline, CDR1 is SGHTA and CDR2 FQGNSA.

The sample holds many counts of this clonotype. The rearrangement links TRBV6-5 to TRBJ1-5; D uncertain. Trimming removed 6 bases from V and 0 bases from J, with 18 bases in between. The CDR3 contains 17 residues. CDR1 and CDR2 (germline): MNHEY, SVGAGI. The CDR3 sequence is CASSSRADFISNQPQHF. CDR3 in DNA: TGTGCCAGCAGCTCGCGTGCGGACTTCATTAGCAATCAGCCCCAGCATTTT.

The table lists this clonotype with many counts. J is TRBJ2-7 and V is TRBV2, with 10 bases identical to TRBD2. Losses at the gene ends were 4 bases for V and 3 bases for J; bases not matched to a gene: 6. Germline CDR1 is SNHLY and CDR2 is FYNNEI. This CDR3 is 15 amino acids long. The CDR3 DNA follows: TGTGCCAGCAGTGCCCTAGCGGGGGTAAACTACGAGCAGTACTTC. Amino acid sequence: CASSALAGVNYEQYF.

The V and J genes are TRBV19 and TRBJ1-5; 8 positions match TRBD1. Germline CDR1 LNHDA, CDR2 SQIVND (reference sequence). With 5 bases clipped from V and 3 bases from J, the junction kept 9 bases outside the gene matches. This CDR3 region has 16 residues. CDR3 amino acids: CASSLVPTGANQPQHF. For the CDR3, the DNA is TGTGCCAGTAGTTTGGTTCCGACAGGGGCCAATCAGCCCCAGCATTTT. Looking up the rest from reference TRBV19 and TRBJ1-5 gives the full variable domain: DGGITQSPKYLFRKEGQNVTLSCEQNLNHDAMYWYRQDPGQGLRLIYYSQIVNDFQKGDIAEGYSVSREKKESFPLTVTSAQKNPTAFYLCASSLVPTGANQPQHFGDGTRLSIL.